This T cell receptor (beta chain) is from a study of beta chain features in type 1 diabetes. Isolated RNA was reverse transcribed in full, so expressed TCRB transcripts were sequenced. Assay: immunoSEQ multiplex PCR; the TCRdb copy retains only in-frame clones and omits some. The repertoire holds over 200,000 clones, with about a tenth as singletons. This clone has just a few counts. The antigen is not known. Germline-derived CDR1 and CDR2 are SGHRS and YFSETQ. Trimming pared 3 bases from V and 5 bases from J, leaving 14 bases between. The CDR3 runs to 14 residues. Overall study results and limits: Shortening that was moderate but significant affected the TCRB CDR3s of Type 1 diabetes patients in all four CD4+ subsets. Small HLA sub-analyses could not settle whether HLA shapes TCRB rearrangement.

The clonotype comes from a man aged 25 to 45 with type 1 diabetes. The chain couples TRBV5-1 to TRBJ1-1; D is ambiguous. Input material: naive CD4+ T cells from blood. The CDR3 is CASSSLTAQTEAFF. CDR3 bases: TGCGCCAGCAGCTCATTGACTGCCCAAACTGAAGCTTTCTTT.